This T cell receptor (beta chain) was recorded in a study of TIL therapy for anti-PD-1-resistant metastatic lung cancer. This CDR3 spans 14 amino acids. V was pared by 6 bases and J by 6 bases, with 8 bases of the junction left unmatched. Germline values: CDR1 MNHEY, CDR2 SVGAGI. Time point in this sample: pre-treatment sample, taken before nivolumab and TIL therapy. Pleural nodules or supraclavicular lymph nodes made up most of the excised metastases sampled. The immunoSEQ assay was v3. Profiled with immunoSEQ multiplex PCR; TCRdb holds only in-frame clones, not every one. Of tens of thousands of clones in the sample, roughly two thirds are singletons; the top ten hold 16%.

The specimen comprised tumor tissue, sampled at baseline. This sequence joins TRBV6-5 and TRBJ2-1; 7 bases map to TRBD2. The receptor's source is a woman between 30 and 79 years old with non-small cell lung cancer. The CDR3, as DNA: TGTGCCAGCAGCCCAATGCCTAGCGGCAATGAGCAGTTCTTC. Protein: CASSPMPSGNEQFF.